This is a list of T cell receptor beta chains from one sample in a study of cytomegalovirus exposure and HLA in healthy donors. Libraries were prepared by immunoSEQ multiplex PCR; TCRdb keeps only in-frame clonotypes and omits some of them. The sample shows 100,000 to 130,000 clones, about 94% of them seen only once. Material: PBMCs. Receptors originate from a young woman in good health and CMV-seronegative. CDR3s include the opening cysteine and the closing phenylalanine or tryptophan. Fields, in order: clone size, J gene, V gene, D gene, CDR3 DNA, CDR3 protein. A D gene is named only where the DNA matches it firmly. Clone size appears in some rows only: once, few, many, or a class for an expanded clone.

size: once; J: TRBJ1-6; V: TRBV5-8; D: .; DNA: TGTGCCAGCTTCCGACAGTTTCATTCACCCCTCCACTTT; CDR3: CASFRQFHSPLHF
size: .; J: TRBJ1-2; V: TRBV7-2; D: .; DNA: TGTGCCAGCAGCTTATTAGTCCCTGATGGCTACACCTTC; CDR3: CASSLLVPDGYTF
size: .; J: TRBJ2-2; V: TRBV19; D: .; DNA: TGTGCCAGTAGTATAACGGGGATATACACCGGGGAGCTGTTTTTT; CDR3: CASSITGIYTGELFF
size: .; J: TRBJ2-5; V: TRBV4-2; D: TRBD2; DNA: TGTGCCAGCAGCCCAGGACTAGCGGGGTTAGAAGAGACCCAGTACTTC; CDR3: CASSPGLAGLEETQYF
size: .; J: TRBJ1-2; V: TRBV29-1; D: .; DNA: TGCAGCGTTGTTCGGGGGGGCTATGGCTACACCTTC; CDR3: CSVVRGGYGYTF
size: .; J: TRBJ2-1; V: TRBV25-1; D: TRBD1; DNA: TGTGCCAGCAGTGAGCCGGGACAGGGAGGAAATGAGCAGTTCTTC; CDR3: CASSEPGQGGNEQFF
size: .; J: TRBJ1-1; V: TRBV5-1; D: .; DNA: TGCGCCAGCAGCAATGTCAGGGGTGGAACTGAAGCTTTCTTT; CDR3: CASSNVRGGTEAFF
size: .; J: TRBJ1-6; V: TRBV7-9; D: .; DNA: TGTGCCAGCAGCTTAGGAGGGCTCCGGGATTCACCCCTCCACTTT; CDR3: CASSLGGLRDSPLHF
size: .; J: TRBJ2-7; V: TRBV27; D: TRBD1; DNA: TGTGCCAGCAGCTCCCCGGGACAGGGCCACGAGCAGTACTTC; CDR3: CASSSPGQGHEQYF
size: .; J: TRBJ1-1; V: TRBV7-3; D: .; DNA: TGTGCCAGCAGCCCCAACGACAGGAACACTGAAGCTTTCTTT; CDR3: CASSPNDRNTEAFF
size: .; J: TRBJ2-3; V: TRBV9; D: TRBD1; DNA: TGTGCCAGCAGCGTCTCAGGGGGCGGCCTCGGCACAGATACGCAGTATTTT; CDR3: CASSVSGGGLGTDTQYF
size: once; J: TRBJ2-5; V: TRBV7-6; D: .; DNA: TGTGCCAGCAGCTTATTGCAGGGGGAGACCCAGTACTTC; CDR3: CASSLLQGETQYF
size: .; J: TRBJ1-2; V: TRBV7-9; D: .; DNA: TGTGCCAGCAGCTTAGTTGGCAGTACCGCTAACTATGGCTACACCTTC; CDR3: CASSLVGSTANYGYTF
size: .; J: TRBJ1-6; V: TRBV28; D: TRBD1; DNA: TGTGCCAGCAGTGCCCCTTGGGACAGTAATTCACCCCTCCACTTT; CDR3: CASSAPWDSNSPLHF
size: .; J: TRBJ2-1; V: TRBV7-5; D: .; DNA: TGTGCCAGAAGCTTAATTAGCGCTAGCGGGGGCCAAAGCTCCTACAATGAGCAGTTCTTC; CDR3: CARSLISASGGQSSYNEQFF
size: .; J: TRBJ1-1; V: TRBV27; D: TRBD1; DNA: TGTGCCAGCAGTCGGGGACAGGGAGGCACTGAAGCTTTCTTT; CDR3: CASSRGQGGTEAFF
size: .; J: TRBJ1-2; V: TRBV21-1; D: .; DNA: TGTGCCAGCAGCAAAGCGCTTTTGAGGGGGCGCGGCGATGGCTACACCTTC; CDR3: CASSKALLRGRGDGYTF
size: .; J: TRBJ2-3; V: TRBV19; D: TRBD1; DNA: TGTGCCAGTAGTTTGGGCCGGGACAGGGGTCCAGATACGCAGTATTTT; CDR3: CASSLGRDRGPDTQYF
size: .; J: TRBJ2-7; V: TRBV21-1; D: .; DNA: TGTGCCAGCAGCAAAATGGGACAGGGGGACTACGAGCAGTACTTC; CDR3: CASSKMGQGDYEQYF
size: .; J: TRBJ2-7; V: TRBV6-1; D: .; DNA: TGTGCCAGCTTAGCCGACAGAGTTTTCTACGAGCAGTACTTC; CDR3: CASLADRVFYEQYF
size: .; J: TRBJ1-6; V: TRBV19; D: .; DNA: TGTGCCAGTAGTATTGGAGGCTCCTATAATTCACCCCTCCACTTT; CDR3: CASSIGGSYNSPLHF
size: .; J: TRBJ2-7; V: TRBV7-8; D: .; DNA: .; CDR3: CASILGGRVDEQYF
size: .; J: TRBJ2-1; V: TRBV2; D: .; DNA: TGTGCCAGCAGTCAATACAATGAGCAGTTCTTC; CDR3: CASSQYNEQFF
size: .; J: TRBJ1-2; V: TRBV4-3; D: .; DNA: TGCGCCAGCAGCCATTCCTCCGGGACAAGGAGAGACTACACCTTC; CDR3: CASSHSSGTRRDYTF
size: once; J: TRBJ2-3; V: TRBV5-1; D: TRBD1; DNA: TGCGCCAGCAGCTTGGGTGGGACAGGTCTCACAGATACGCAGTATTTT; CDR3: CASSLGGTGLTDTQYF
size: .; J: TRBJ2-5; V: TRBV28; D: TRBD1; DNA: TGTGCCAGCAGTTTAAAGGGACAGGGCCAAGAGACCCAGTACTTC; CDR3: CASSLKGQGQETQYF
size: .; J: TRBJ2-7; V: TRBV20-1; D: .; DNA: TGCAGTGCTAGAGAGTTTATCGAGCAGTACTTC; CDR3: CSAREFIEQYF
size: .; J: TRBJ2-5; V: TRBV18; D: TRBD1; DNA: TGTGCCAGCTCACCGGGACAGGCTCAAGAGACCCAGTACTTC; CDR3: CASSPGQAQETQYF
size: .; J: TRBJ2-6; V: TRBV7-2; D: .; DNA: TGTGCCAGCAGCTTATTTCCAGGGGTTGGGGCCAACGTCCTGACTTTC; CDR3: CASSLFPGVGANVLTF
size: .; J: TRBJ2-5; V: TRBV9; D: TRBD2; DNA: TGTGCCAGCAGCGCCCCCTCGGGGGGACTAGCGGGGGGGACCCAGTACTTC; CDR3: CASSAPSGGLAGGTQYF
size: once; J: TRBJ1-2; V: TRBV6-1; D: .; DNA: TGTGCCAGCAGTGAACCCCTACAGGGCCCTAACTATGGCTACACCTTC; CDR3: CASSEPLQGPNYGYTF
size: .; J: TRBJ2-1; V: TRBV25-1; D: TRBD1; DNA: TGTGCCAGCAGTGCAATACCCAGGGGGTGGTCCTACAATGAGCAGTTCTTC; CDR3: CASSAIPRGWSYNEQFF
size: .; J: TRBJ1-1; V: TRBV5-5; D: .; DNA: TGTGCCAGCAGCTTGTGGTACGGGTCCGACACTGAAGCTTTCTTT; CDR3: CASSLWYGSDTEAFF
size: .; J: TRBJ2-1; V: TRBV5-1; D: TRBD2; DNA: TGCGCCAGCAGCTTAATAGCGGGGGTTCTATCCTACAATGAGCAGTTCTTC; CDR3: CASSLIAGVLSYNEQFF
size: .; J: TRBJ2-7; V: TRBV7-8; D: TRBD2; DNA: TGTGCCAGCAGCGGGGGGGGCTCCTACGAGCAGTACTTC; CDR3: CASSGGGSYEQYF
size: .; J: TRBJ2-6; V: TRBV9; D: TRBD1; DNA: TGTGCCAGCAGCGCCGGGACAGGGTTTCTCGCCGGGGCCAACGTCCTGACTTTC; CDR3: CASSAGTGFLAGANVLTF
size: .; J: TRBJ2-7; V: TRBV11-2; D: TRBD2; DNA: TGTGCCAGCAGCTTCGGGGGGGACGCCCTGGCCCACGAGCAGTACTTC; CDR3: CASSFGGDALAHEQYF
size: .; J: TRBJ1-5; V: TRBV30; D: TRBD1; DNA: TGTGCCTGGAGCTCCGGACAGGGAGGTCAGCCCCAGCATTTT; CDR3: CAWSSGQGGQPQHF
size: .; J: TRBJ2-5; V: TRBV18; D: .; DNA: TGTGCCAGCTCCGACAGCGCCGGGGGAGAGACCCAGTACTTC; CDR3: CASSDSAGGETQYF
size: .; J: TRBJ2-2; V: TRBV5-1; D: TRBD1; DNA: TGCGCCAGCAGCTTGGGGGACAGGGGCTCCGGGGAGCTGTTTTTT; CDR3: CASSLGDRGSGELFF
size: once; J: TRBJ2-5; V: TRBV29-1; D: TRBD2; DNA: TGCAGCGTTGAACTAGCGGGGGGAGGTGAGACCCAGTACTTC; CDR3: CSVELAGGGETQYF
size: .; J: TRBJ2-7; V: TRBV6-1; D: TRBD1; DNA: TGTGCCAGCACCAAGCGCGGGACAGGGGGATCCGAGCAGTACTTC; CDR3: CASTKRGTGGSEQYF
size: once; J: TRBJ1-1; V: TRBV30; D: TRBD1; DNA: TGTGCCTGGAGTGGGGACAGACCGAACACTGAAGCTTTCTTT; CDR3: CAWSGDRPNTEAFF
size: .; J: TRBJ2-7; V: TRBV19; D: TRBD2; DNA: TGTGCCAGTAGTACTAGCGGGGGCCGGTCCTACGAGCAGTACTTC; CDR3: CASSTSGGRSYEQYF
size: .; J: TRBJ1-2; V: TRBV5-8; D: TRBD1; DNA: TGTGCCAGCAGCTTGCTAGGGGGCCCCTCGGGTCCGGCCGGCTACACCTTC; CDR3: CASSLLGGPSGPAGYTF
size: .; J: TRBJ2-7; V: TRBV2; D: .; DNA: TGTGCCAGCAGCCATGGGCCGGACTACGAGCAGTACTTC; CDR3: CASSHGPDYEQYF
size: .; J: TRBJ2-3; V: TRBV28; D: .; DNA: TGTGCCAGCAGCCGAGGGGGTCTGACAGATACGCAGTATTTT; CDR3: CASSRGGLTDTQYF
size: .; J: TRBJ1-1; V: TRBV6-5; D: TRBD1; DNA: TGTGCCAGCAGATCCGGGACAGGGGTCACTGAAGCTTTCTTT; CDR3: CASRSGTGVTEAFF
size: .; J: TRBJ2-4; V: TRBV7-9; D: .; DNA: TGTGCCAGCAGCCGCGGGACCTCCGCCAAAAACATTCAGTACTTC; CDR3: CASSRGTSAKNIQYF